Following are 13 T cell receptor beta chains from one sample sequenced in a study of glioma-infiltrating T cells after dendritic cell vaccination. The table came from immunoSEQ multiplex PCR; TCRdb's copy has only in-frame clones and leaves some out. The data hold roughly 98,000 clones, with under 90% observed a single time. The sequencing used blood, collected before dendritic cell vaccination. All receptors derive from a human donor with glioblastoma.

The chain has TRBV27 and TRBJ2-7, with TRBD2 identical over 8 bases. The CDR3 runs 13 residues. V shed 6 bases, J shed 0 bases, and the junction held 1 base outside the gene matches. Looked up from germline, CDR1 is MNHEY and CDR2 is SMNVEV (reference sequence). The CDR3 DNA is TGTGCCAGCAGCAGCGGGAGCTCCTACGAGCAGTACTTC. Residues: CASSSGSSYEQYF.

The rearrangement uses TRBV7-3 and TRBJ1-2, with a weak D call TRBD1 (6 bases). CDR1 is SGHTA, CDR2 FQGTGA, per germline. The V gene lost 2 bases and the J gene lost 7 bases, with 11 bases spanning the gap. The CDR3 extends over 13 amino acids. CDR3 bases: TGTGCCAGCAGCTTAGGGGGCTTGGGTGGCTACACCTTC. It specifies CASSLGGLGGYTF.

This rearrangement joins TRBV6-6 to TRBJ2-7; 11 positions match TRBD1. CDR1 is MNHNY, CDR2 SVGAGI, per germline (reference sequence). V lost 5 bases, J lost 4 bases, and 7 bases stayed unmatched. CDR3 length: 15 residues. CDR3 sequence: CASSTPGDRGYEQYF. As DNA, the CDR3 is TGTGCCAGCAGTACTCCCGGGGACAGGGGGTACGAGCAGTACTTC.

This chain uses TRBV30 with TRBJ1-2; 7 positions agree with TRBD1. The germline CDR1 and CDR2 sequences are GTSNPN and SVGIG (reference sequence). V was pared by 7 bases and J by 6 bases, with 8 bases of the junction left unmatched. The CDR3 runs 12 residues. The CDR3 sequence is CASRQGTDGYTF. The CDR3 nucleotides read TGTGCCTCCCGACAGGGAACGGATGGCTACACCTTC.

This chain joins TRBV5-1 and TRBJ2-1; maybe TRBD2 (6 bases). CDR1 SGHRS and CDR2 YFSETQ come from the germline V gene. With 0 bases removed from V and 4 bases from J, the gap between germline ends came to 8 bases. This CDR3 region has 14 residues. In DNA form, the CDR3 reads TGCGCCAGCAGCTTGGATGGGAGGTACAATGAGCAGTTCTTC. Its protein is CASSLDGRYNEQFF. Full variable domain (rest looked up from reference TRBV5-1 and TRBJ2-1): KAGVTQTPRYLIKTRGQQVTLSCSPISGHRSVSWYQQTPGQGLQFLFEYFSETQRNKGNFPGRFSGRQFSNSRSEMNVSTLELGDSALYLCASSLDGRYNEQFFGPGTRLTVL.

On this clone itself: Other DNA sequences of this sample code for an identical CDR3. The chain combines TRBV19 with TRBJ1-1, with D unclear. CDR1 is LNHDA, CDR2 SQIVND, per germline (reference sequence). The CDR3 loop spans 13 amino acids. Deletions cut 0 bases from V and 3 bases from J, with 5 bases between. This chain's CDR3 is CASSIELYTEAFF. CDR3 DNA: TGTGCCAGTAGTATAGAACTCTACACTGAAGCTTTCTTT.

The chain joins TRBV7-8 to TRBJ1-3; TRBD1 matches at 7 bases. CDR1 and CDR2 from the germline V gene are SGHVS and FQNEAQ. The ends lost 0 bases at V and 2 bases at J; junction bases unmatched: 1. CDR3 length: 15 residues. CDR3 amino acids: CASSLATGAGNTIYF. The DNA of the CDR3 is TGTGCCAGCAGCTTAGCAACAGGGGCTGGAAACACCATATATTTT.

J is TRBJ2-1 and V is TRBV2; 10 bases fit TRBD2. Trimming took 6 bases from V and 8 from J; bases not matched to a gene: 10. The germline gives CDR1 SNHLY, CDR2 FYNNEI. The CDR3 consists of 15 residues. Written as DNA, the CDR3 is TGTGCCAGCAGGGGCCTCAGGACTAGCGGCGATGAGCAGTTCTTC. It encodes CASRGLRTSGDEQFF.

The CDR3 reads CASTSGNSNTGELFF. CDR3 nucleotides: TGTGCCAGTACTAGCGGGAACTCGAACACCGGGGAGCTGTTTTTT. V is TRBV19 and J is TRBJ2-2, with 9 positions matching TRBD2. Germline values: CDR1 LNHDA, CDR2 SQIVND (reference sequence). J lost 0 bases, V lost 7 bases, and 3 bases had no gene match. This CDR3 is 15 amino acids long.

The chain carries TRBV7-3 and TRBJ2-3, with 8 bases identical to TRBD2. This CDR3 has 15 amino acids. The J segment lost 6 bases and the V segment lost 6 bases, leaving 11 bases of the junction unmatched. Germline-derived CDR1 and CDR2 are SGHTA and FQGTGA. In DNA, the CDR3 is TGTGCCAGCAGATCCGGACTAGCTTCAGGTGATACGCAGTATTTT. Translating it yields CASRSGLASGDTQYF.

This chain connects TRBV15 to TRBJ2-7, with D maybe TRBD1 (6 bases). Germline CDR1 reads LNHNV; CDR2 reads YYDKDF (reference sequence). V dropped 1 base and J dropped 3 bases, with 10 bases sitting between them. The length of the CDR3 is 14 residues. DNA for the CDR3: TGTGCCACCAGCAGAGCCATGGACAGCTACGAGCAGTACTTC. This gives the protein CATSRAMDSYEQYF.

The V and J genes are TRBV5-1 and TRBJ1-5, with 9 nucleotides matching TRBD1. The CDR3 is 15 residues long. Trimming cost V 2 bases and J 3 bases; bases outside gene matches: 3. Germline-derived CDR1 and CDR2 are SGHRS and YFSETQ. CDR3 residues: CASSLTGGNNQPQHF. DNA for the CDR3: TGCGCCAGCAGCTTAACAGGGGGCAACAATCAGCCCCAGCATTTT.

This clone has only one observation. The gene calls are TRBV5-1 and TRBJ2-1; D not resolved. The CDR3 length is 16 residues. Deletions cut 0 bases from V and 4 bases from J, with 14 bases between. Looked up from germline, CDR1 is SGHRS and CDR2 is YFSETQ. The CDR3 region has the DNA TGCGCCAGCAGCTTGGCCGAGTCAATTCCATACAATGAGCAGTTCTTC. Its protein product is CASSLAESIPYNEQFF.